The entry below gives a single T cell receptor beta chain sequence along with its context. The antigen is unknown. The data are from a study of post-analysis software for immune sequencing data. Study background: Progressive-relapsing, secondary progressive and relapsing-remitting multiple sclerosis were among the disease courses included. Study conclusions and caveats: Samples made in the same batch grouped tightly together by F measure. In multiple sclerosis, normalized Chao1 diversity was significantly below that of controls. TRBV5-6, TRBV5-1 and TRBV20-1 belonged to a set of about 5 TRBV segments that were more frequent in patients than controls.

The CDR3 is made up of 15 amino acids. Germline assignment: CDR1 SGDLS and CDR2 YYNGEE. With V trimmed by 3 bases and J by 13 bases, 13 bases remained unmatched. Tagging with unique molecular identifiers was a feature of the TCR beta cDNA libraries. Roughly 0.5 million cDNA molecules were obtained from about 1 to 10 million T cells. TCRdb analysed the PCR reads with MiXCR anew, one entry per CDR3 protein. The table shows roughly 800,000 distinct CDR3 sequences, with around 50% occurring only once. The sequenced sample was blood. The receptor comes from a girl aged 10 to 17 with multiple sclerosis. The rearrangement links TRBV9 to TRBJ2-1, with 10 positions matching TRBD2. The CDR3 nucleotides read TGTGCCAGCAGCGCAATGACAATAGCTAGCGGGAGACAGTTCTTC. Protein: CASSAMTIASGRQFF.